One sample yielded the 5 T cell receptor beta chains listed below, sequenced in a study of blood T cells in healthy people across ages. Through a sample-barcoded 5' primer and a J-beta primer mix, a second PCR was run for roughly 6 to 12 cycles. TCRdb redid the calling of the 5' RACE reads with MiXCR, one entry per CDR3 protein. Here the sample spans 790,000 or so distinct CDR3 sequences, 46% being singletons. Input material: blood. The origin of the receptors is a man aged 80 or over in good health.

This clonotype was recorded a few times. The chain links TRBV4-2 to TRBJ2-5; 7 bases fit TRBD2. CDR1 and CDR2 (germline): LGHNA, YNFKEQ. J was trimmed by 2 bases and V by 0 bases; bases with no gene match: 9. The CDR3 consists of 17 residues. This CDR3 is CASSQEVASGLQETQYF. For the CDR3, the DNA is TGTGCCAGCAGCCAAGAGGTGGCTAGCGGTCTTCAAGAGACCCAGTACTTC.

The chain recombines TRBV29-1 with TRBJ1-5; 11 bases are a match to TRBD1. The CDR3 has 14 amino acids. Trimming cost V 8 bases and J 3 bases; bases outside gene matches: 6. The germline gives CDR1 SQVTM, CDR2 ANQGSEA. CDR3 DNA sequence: TGCAGCATCGGGGACAGGGGGTACAATCAGCCCCAGCATTTT. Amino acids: CSIGDRGYNQPQHF.

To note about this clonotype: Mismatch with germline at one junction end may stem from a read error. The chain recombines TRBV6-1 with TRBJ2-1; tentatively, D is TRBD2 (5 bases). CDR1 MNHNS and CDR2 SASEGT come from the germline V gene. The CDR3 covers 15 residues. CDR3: CTSSEVAGSYNEQFF. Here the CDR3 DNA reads TGTACCAGCAGTGAGGTCGCGGGTTCCTACAATGAGCAGTTCTTC.

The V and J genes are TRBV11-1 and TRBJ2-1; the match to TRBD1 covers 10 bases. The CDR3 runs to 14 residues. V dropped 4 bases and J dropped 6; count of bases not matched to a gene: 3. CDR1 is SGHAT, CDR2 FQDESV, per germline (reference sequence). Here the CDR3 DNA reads TGTGCCAGCAGCTCTCGGACAGGGGGCAATGAGCAGTTCTTC. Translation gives CASSSRTGGNEQFF.

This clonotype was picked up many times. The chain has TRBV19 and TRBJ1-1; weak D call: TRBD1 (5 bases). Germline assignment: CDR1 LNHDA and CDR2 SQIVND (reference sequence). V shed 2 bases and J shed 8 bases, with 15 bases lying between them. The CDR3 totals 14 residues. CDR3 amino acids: CASSIIWGVGEAFF. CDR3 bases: TGTGCCAGTAGTATAATTTGGGGGGTAGGCGAAGCTTTCTTT.